This TCR beta chain was retrieved from a study of blood T cell repertoires in COVID-19. Looking at the study overall: COVID-19 samples, acute and convalescent, were from the United States, Italy and Spain. Nucleic acid was either cDNA or gDNA, and it came from T cells, B-cell-depleted T cells, or PBMCs.

The assay was immunoSEQ multiplex PCR, and TCRdb's table has in-frame clones only and misses some. The repertoire holds tens of thousands of clones, with 74% as singletons. Sequencing was performed on peripheral blood. This TCR was sampled from a human donor with acute or convalescent COVID-19. The donor label of this sample is uncertain.

CDR3 nucleotide sequence: TGTGCCAGCAGCCATAGAGGGCAGGCAAGCTACGAGCAGTACTTC. Translated, it gives CASSHRGQASYEQYF. This chain joins TRBV3-1 (or the pseudogene TRBV3-2) and TRBJ2-7, with D tentatively TRBD2 (5 bases). Germline CDR1 and CDR2: LGHDT and YNNKEL (reference sequence). Trimming took 3 bases from V and 3 from J, leaving 15 bases between them. This CDR3 spans 15 amino acids.